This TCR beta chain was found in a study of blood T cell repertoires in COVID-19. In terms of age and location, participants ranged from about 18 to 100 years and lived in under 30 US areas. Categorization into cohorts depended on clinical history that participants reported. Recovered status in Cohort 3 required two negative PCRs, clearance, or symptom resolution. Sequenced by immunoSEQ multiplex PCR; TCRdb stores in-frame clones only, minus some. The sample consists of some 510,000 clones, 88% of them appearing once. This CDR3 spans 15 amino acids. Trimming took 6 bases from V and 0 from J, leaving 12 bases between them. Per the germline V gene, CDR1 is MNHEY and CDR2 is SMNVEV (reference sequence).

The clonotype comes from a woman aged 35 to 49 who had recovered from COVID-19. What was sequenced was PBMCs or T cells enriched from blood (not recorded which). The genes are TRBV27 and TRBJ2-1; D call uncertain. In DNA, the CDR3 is TGTGCCAGCAGGCCGACACCTGGCTCCTACAATGAGCAGTTCTTC. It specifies CASRPTPGSYNEQFF.